The present TCR beta chain was sequenced within a study of post-analysis software for immune sequencing data. Germline CDR1 is MGHRA and CDR2 is YSYEKL. This CDR3 region has 12 residues. Trimming took 4 bases from V and 13 from J; bases not matched to a gene: 9. The TCR beta cDNA libraries carried unique molecular identifiers. Around 460,000 cDNA molecules came from roughly 1 to 10 million T cells. TCRdb re-analysed the PCR reads in MiXCR, keeping a single row per CDR3 protein. Of approximately 160,000 distinct CDR3 sequences in the sample, approximately 31% were seen once. This clonotype came up once. The antigen is unknown. Given a much more abundant clone one base away, this may be a read error. Whole-study results and caveats: About five TRBV segments, including TRBV5-6, TRBV5-1 and TRBV20-1, were more frequent in patients than controls.

This TCR came from a girl under 18 with multiple sclerosis. Sequences were obtained from blood. The chain is built from TRBV4-1 and TRBJ2-5; 7 nucleotides match TRBD1. DNA for the CDR3: TGCGCCAGCAGCCCGACAGGGACCGAGCGGTACTTC. Translation: CASSPTGTERYF.